This is a list of T cell receptor beta chains from one sample in a study of cytomegalovirus exposure and HLA in healthy donors. Assay: immunoSEQ multiplex PCR; the TCRdb copy retains only in-frame clones and omits some. The sample lists some 110,000 clones, roughly 72% occurring once. The sequenced sample was PBMCs. The receptor set was obtained from a woman aged 18-35 years in good health and CMV-seropositive. Both conserved end residues are part of each CDR3. The order of the fields is V gene, J gene, CDR3 protein.

>TRBV7-9|TRBJ2-1
CASSLSTSEQFF
>TRBV7-9|TRBJ2-7
CASSKKESSYEQYF
>TRBV30|TRBJ1-1
CAWIRGTTEAFF
>TRBV28|TRBJ2-7
CASRSNIAGSFYEQYF
>TRBV27|TRBJ2-7
CASRGLKGGFHEQYF
>TRBV10-3|TRBJ2-7
CAISESSSEGWKQYF
>TRBV29-1|TRBJ2-7
CSVEGSGGSYEQYF
>TRBV29-1|TRBJ1-1
CSVEDLTGRNTEAFF
>TRBV5-4|TRBJ2-6
CASSLTSSGANVLTF
>TRBV9|TRBJ2-1
CASSLAPGWMYEQFF
>TRBV14|TRBJ1-1
CASSQEGSTEAFF
>TRBV7-8|TRBJ1-1
CASSLAGATEAFF
>TRBV18|TRBJ2-7
CASSLRTYEQYF
>TRBV15|TRBJ2-2
CATSRIPGLAMPGELFF
>TRBV6-6|TRBJ2-7
CASSYSSREQYF
>TRBV9|TRBJ2-7
CASSVGGSDEQYF
>TRBV7-9|TRBJ2-3
CASSRVDTQYF
>TRBV9|TRBJ1-5
CASSPGGSGQPQHF
>TRBV9|TRBJ1-1
CASSVGAGMNTEAFF
>TRBV28|TRBJ2-1
CASSLWTSGNSGEQFF
>TRBV27|TRBJ2-5
CASSLSTSGSRETQYF
>TRBV6-1|TRBJ1-2
CASSNSGTGVYGYTF
>TRBV30|TRBJ2-7
CAWNTARSSYEQYF
>TRBV5-1|TRBJ2-7
CASSLAVGPYEQYF
>TRBV7-9|TRBJ1-1
CASSLEGLQGAEAFF
>TRBV2|TRBJ2-1
CASGGQAYNEQFF
>TRBV29-1|TRBJ1-2
CSVEPGSYYGYTF
>TRBV29-1|TRBJ2-2
CSTGTGANTGELFF
>TRBV13|TRBJ1-2
CASSLGTGEVYGYTF
>TRBV28|TRBJ2-7
CASIERGTLSYEQYF
>TRBV19|TRBJ1-1
CASSISQMRNRFAEAFF
>TRBV29-1|TRBJ1-1
CSATTGSTEAFF
>TRBV29-1|TRBJ2-1
CSVGGGGGEQFF
>TRBV27|TRBJ1-1
CASSQGAEAFF
>TRBV2|TRBJ2-6
CASSHPGQAFKGSGANVLTF
>TRBV9|TRBJ2-1
CASSVEGSSGTPYNEQFF
>TRBV7-6|TRBJ2-3
CASSLIGSDADTQYF
>TRBV9|TRBJ1-3
CASSVASQVAGNTIYF
>TRBV11-2|TRBJ2-7
CASSLGQGNYEQYF
>TRBV5-1|TRBJ2-7
CASTPDGGRVSYEQYF
>TRBV6-6|TRBJ1-2
CASRWDGDRGYYGYTF
>TRBV2|TRBJ2-7
CASSGDSYEQYF
>TRBV6-5|TRBJ2-7
CASSQRDRGYEQYF
>TRBV27|TRBJ1-1
CASSPLMNTEAFF
>TRBV4-1|TRBJ2-7
CASSRTMGFYEQYF
>TRBV6-6|TRBJ2-3
CASSSRGGTDTQYF
>TRBV29-1|TRBJ2-1
CSVEDKGGLAGYNEQFF
>TRBV28|TRBJ1-4
CASSLDRVGKLFF
>TRBV14|TRBJ1-2
CASTQDSVGSTSYGYTF
>TRBV30|TRBJ1-1
CAWKVGGNTEAFF
>TRBV20-1|TRBJ2-5
CSARDLDRGYF